A selection of T cell receptor beta chains follows, all from one sample in a study of cytomegalovirus exposure and HLA in healthy donors. Profiled with immunoSEQ multiplex PCR; TCRdb holds only in-frame clones, not every one. The repertoire includes around 97,000 clones, 81% of them detected once, and about 4.9% sits in the top ten. Sequencing was carried out using PBMCs. Receptors were obtained from a man aged 35 to 55 in good health and CMV-seropositive. Both conserved end residues are part of each CDR3. The D gene is left open where the match is weak. Clone size appears in some rows only: once, few, many, or a class for an expanded clone.

j_call clone_size v_call d_call cdr3_aa cdr3_nt
TRBJ2-7 medium-sized TRBV27 TRBD2 CASSSQLTSGSSYEQYF TGTGCCAGCAGTTCGCAACTGACTAGCGGGAGCTCCTACGAGCAGTACTTC
TRBJ1-1 - TRBV4-1 - CASSQPGVVNTEAFF TGCGCCAGCAGCCAACCAGGGGTGGTGAACACTGAAGCTTTCTTT
TRBJ1-6 - TRBV5-1 - CASSLEPGDSPLHF TGCGCCAGCAGCTTGGAACCGGGGGATTCACCCCTCCACTTT
TRBJ1-2 - TRBV4-2 - CASSQDRGGPTGYTF TGTGCCAGCAGCCAAGATCGGGGGGGGCCTACGGGCTACACCTTC
TRBJ2-3 - TRBV7-6 TRBD2 CASSLGLAGGSTDTQYF TGTGCCAGCAGCTTAGGACTAGCGGGGGGGAGCACAGATACGCAGTATTTT
TRBJ1-2 - TRBV6-1 - CASSEQGHGYTF TGTGCCAGCAGTGAGCAGGGGCACGGCTACACCTTC
TRBJ2-7 - TRBV11-3 TRBD2 CASSLAGGSYEQYF TGTGCCAGCAGCTTAGCGGGGGGCTCCTACGAGCAGTACTTC
TRBJ1-5 - TRBV6-5 - CASSSSHNQPQHF TGTGCCAGCAGTTCGAGCCACAATCAGCCCCAGCATTTT
TRBJ1-2 - TRBV19 TRBD1 CASHHGWDSNYGYTF TGTGCCAGCCATCACGGATGGGACAGTAACTATGGCTACACCTTC
TRBJ2-7 - TRBV10-2 - CASSEREPYEQYF TGCGCCAGCAGTGAGCGGGAACCCTACGAGCAGTACTTC
TRBJ2-5 - TRBV2 - CASSPGQIGETQYF TGTGCCAGCAGCCCCGGACAAATTGGAGAGACCCAGTACTTC
TRBJ1-2 - TRBV5-1 - CASSSGHRKDGYTF TGCGCCAGCAGCTCGGGACACAGGAAGGATGGCTACACCTTC
TRBJ1-1 - TRBV30 - CAWARWGVSNTEAFF TGTGCCTGGGCAAGGTGGGGGGTATCGAACACTGAAGCTTTCTTT
TRBJ1-4 - TRBV19 - CASSYRPGVGEKLFF TGTGCCAGTAGTTACCGACCAGGGGTAGGGGAAAAACTGTTTTTT
TRBJ1-1 - TRBV7-9 - CASSLEGGAEAFF TGTGCCAGCAGCTTAGAGGGGGGGGCTGAAGCTTTCTTT
TRBJ2-7 - TRBV6-5 - CASSYNNNEQYF TGTGCCAGCAGTTACAATAACAACGAGCAGTACTTC
TRBJ1-2 - TRBV10-3 - CAISESSQPGIGYTF TGTGCCATCAGTGAGTCTTCCCAGCCAGGGATTGGCTACACCTTC
TRBJ1-6 once TRBV30 - CAWSQQGSSPLHF TGTGCCTGGAGCCAACAGGGTAGTTCACCCCTCCACTTT
TRBJ1-1 - TRBV7-9 TRBD1 CASSFTGDTEAFF TGTGCCAGCAGCTTCACAGGGGACACTGAAGCTTTCTTT
TRBJ2-7 - TRBV7-2 - CASSPLVAGREQYF TGTGCCAGCAGCCCCCTCGTCGCGGGGAGAGAGCAGTACTTC
TRBJ2-5 few TRBV6-1 TRBD2 CASSEILAGGGQETQYF TGTGCCAGCAGTGAAATCCTAGCGGGGGGTGGCCAAGAGACCCAGTACTTC
TRBJ2-7 - TRBV7-2 - CASSLVDPGEGYEQYF TGTGCCAGCAGCTTAGTAGATCCGGGTGAAGGCTACGAGCAGTACTTC
TRBJ2-2 - TRBV29-1 - CSVGLNTGELFF TGCAGCGTTGGTCTGAACACCGGGGAGCTGTTTTTT
TRBJ2-7 - TRBV5-6 TRBD1 CASSSSATGADEQYF TGTGCCAGCAGCTCCTCGGCGACAGGGGCGGACGAGCAGTACTTC
TRBJ2-1 - TRBV5-1 - CASSLRGALYNEQFF TGCGCCAGCAGCTTGCGGGGGGCTCTCTACAATGAGCAGTTCTTC
TRBJ2-1 - TRBV21-1 - CASSRRGWGGNEQFF TGTGCCAGCTCCCGGCGGGGGTGGGGTGGCAATGAGCAGTTCTTC
TRBJ2-7 - TRBV21-1 - CASSSGGGQGKPSSYEQYF TGTGCCAGCAGCTCCGGGGGGGGACAGGGAAAACCGAGCTCCTACGAGCAGTACTTC
TRBJ1-3 - TRBV7-6 - CASSLERQSGNTIYF TGTGCCAGCAGCCTAGAAAGACAGTCTGGAAACACCATATATTTT
TRBJ2-1 - TRBV2 TRBD2 CASRATSGGAYNEQFF TGTGCCAGCAGAGCGACTAGCGGGGGGGCCTACAATGAGCAGTTCTTC
TRBJ2-7 - TRBV28 TRBD2 CASSLRTSGREQYF TGTGCCAGCAGTTTGAGGACTAGCGGACGCGAGCAGTACTTC
TRBJ1-5 - TRBV7-4 - CASSLIPPRRESNQPQHF TGTGCCAGCAGCTTAATCCCCCCGAGGAGGGAGAGCAATCAGCCCCAGCATTTT
TRBJ1-6 - TRBV23-1 TRBD1 CASSSTSGTGYNSPLHF TGCGCCAGCAGCAGTACCTCCGGGACAGGGTATAATTCACCCCTCCACTTT
TRBJ2-3 - TRBV29-1 TRBD2 CSVAGGTSGGINTDTQYF TGCAGCGTCGCAGGGGGAACGAGCGGGGGGATAAACACAGATACGCAGTATTTT
TRBJ1-2 - TRBV19 - CASSTRDTLYGYTF TGTGCCAGTAGTACCCGGGACACCCTATATGGCTACACCTTC
TRBJ2-7 - TRBV12-5 - CASGLSYYEQYF TGTGCTAGTGGTTTAAGCTATTACGAGCAGTACTTC
TRBJ2-4 - TRBV19 TRBD2 CASSTASGIAKNIQYF TGTGCCAGTAGTACGGCTAGCGGGATTGCCAAAAACATTCAGTACTTC
TRBJ2-7 few TRBV6-4 TRBD1 CASIEGGQGANRFSYEQYF TGTGCCAGCATCGAAGGGGGACAGGGGGCGAACAGGTTTAGCTACGAGCAGTACTTC
TRBJ2-3 once TRBV9 TRBD2 CASSEGLAVTDTQYF TGTGCCAGCAGCGAGGGACTAGCGGTTACAGATACGCAGTATTTT
TRBJ2-5 - TRBV20-1 - CSARDQETQYF TGCAGTGCCCGGGACCAAGAGACCCAGTACTTC
TRBJ1-1 - TRBV28 TRBD1 CATARGASFF TGTGCCACGGCCAGGGGGGCTTCTTTCTTT
TRBJ2-1 - TRBV27 - CASSSSGNEQFF TGTGCCAGCAGTTCCTCAGGGAATGAGCAGTTCTTC
TRBJ2-3 - TRBV5-1 TRBD2 CASSRGLAGGTDTQYF TGCGCCAGCAGCAGGGGACTAGCGGGGGGCACAGATACGCAGTATTTT
TRBJ1-2 - TRBV7-9 - CASSLVAGPTGGYTF TGTGCCAGCAGCTTAGTCGCGGGCCCCACCGGGGGCTACACCTTC
TRBJ1-2 - TRBV6-5 TRBD1 CAISTTGLGYGYTF TGTGCCATTTCCACGACAGGGTTGGGGTATGGCTACACCTTC
TRBJ2-2 - TRBV5-1 TRBD2 CASSFREGTGELFF TGCGCCAGCAGCTTCAGGGAGGGGACCGGGGAGCTGTTTTTT
TRBJ2-5 - TRBV18 - CASSPVTGLQETQYF TGTGCCAGCTCACCGGTGACAGGCTTACAAGAGACCCAGTACTTC
TRBJ2-5 - TRBV6-5 TRBD2 CASSSPGLQETQYF TGTGCCAGCAGCTCTCCGGGACTACAAGAGACCCAGTACTTC
TRBJ1-1 - TRBV30 TRBD1 CAWRGTANTEAFF TGTGCCTGGCGTGGGACAGCGAACACTGAAGCTTTCTTT